The rows below give T cell receptor beta chains drawn from one sample of a study of beta chain features in type 1 diabetes. The table came from immunoSEQ multiplex PCR; TCRdb's copy has only in-frame clones and leaves some out. The data hold about 150,000 clones, with approximately 8.1% observed a single time. Specimen: central memory CD4+ T cells from blood. Receptors originate from a woman between 40 and 55 years old with type 1 diabetes. Both conserved end residues are part of each CDR3. The D gene is left open where the match is weak. The size of a clone is reported for some rows only, either as once, few or many, or as a class for expanded clones.

v_call,d_call,j_call,clone_size,cdr3_nt,cdr3_aa
TRBV18,TRBD1,TRBJ1-2,few,TGTGCCAGCTCCCCGGGACAGGACAACTATGGCTACACCTTC,CASSPGQDNYGYTF
TRBV2,TRBD2,TRBJ2-1,.,TGTGCCAGCAGTGTAGGCGGGAGGGCCGGGGATGAGCAGTTCTTC,CASSVGGRAGDEQFF
TRBV2,.,TRBJ1-5,few,TGTGCCAGCAGCAGGGTAAGCCGGCAGCCCCAGCATTTT,CASSRVSRQPQHF
TRBV7-9,.,TRBJ2-2,.,TGTGCCAGCAGCAACTTCGGGACCGGGGAGCTGTTTTTT,CASSNFGTGELFF
TRBV10-3,TRBD1,TRBJ1-4,.,TGTGCCATCAGTGACGTAGGAGGGGACAGGGGGCGAAAACTGTTTTTT,CAISDVGGDRGRKLFF
TRBV2,.,TRBJ1-4,.,TGTGCCAGCACCATAAACCGGGAGGGTGAAAAACTGTTTTTT,CASTINREGEKLFF
TRBV5-1,.,TRBJ1-2,.,TGCGCCAGCAGCTTGGTGGGGCTTGGCTACACCTTC,CASSLVGLGYTF
TRBV25-1,TRBD1,TRBJ2-7,few,TGTGCCAGCAGGCGGACAGGGGGAAACTACGAGCAGTACTTC,CASRRTGGNYEQYF
TRBV15,.,TRBJ1-2,.,TGTGCCACCAGCGTATACAGGGCGTCCTATGGCTACACCTTC,CATSVYRASYGYTF
TRBV7-2,.,TRBJ2-1,.,TGTGCCAGCACCGGGGCAGGGGGGAACAATGAGCAGTTCTTC,CASTGAGGNNEQFF
TRBV28,TRBD1,TRBJ1-1,few,TGTGCCACCATAGAGACAGGGAGGCTGGTTAGCTCGAACACTGAAGCTTTCTTT,CATIETGRLVSSNTEAFF
TRBV5-1,.,TRBJ2-6,.,TGCGCCAGCAGCTTGGAACGCAGTGGGGCCAACGTCCTGACTTTC,CASSLERSGANVLTF
TRBV5-6,.,TRBJ1-2,few,TGTGCCAGCAGCTTTGACAGAGGCTACACCTTC,CASSFDRGYTF
TRBV7-2,.,TRBJ2-5,few,TGTGCCAGCAGCTTAGATTGGGGAGAAGAGACCCAGTACTTC,CASSLDWGEETQYF
TRBV5-4,.,TRBJ2-7,few,TGTGCCAGCAGCCCGACTATGGCAGCTTCCTACGAGCAGTACTTC,CASSPTMAASYEQYF
TRBV7-9,TRBD1,TRBJ1-6,.,TGTGCCAGCAGCGCAGGGGGAAGAAGGTCACCCCTCCACTTT,CASSAGGRRSPLHF
TRBV10-3,TRBD2,TRBJ2-3,.,TGTGCCACCACCCCCCGAGTTAGCGGGGCTAGCACAGATACGCAGTATTTT,CATTPRVSGASTDTQYF
TRBV5-1,.,TRBJ2-5,.,TGCGCCAGCAGCTTGTCCCTGTCTCCGGGACAAGAGACCCAGTACTTC,CASSLSLSPGQETQYF
TRBV7-2,TRBD2,TRBJ2-3,.,TGTGCCAGCAGCCCACTAGCGGGGGGTAATACAGATACGCAGTATTTT,CASSPLAGGNTDTQYF
TRBV5-1,TRBD1,TRBJ2-2,.,TGCGCCAGCAGCCGCGGACAGGGGAAGGCCGGGGAGCTGTTTTTT,CASSRGQGKAGELFF
TRBV5-8,TRBD1,TRBJ1-2,.,TGTGCCAGCAGCCTTCAGGACAGGGGGAACTATGGCTACACCTTC,CASSLQDRGNYGYTF
TRBV5-1,TRBD1,TRBJ2-3,.,TGCGCCAGCAGCCTGGGACAGGGGGCTACAGATACGCAGTATTTT,CASSLGQGATDTQYF
TRBV19,.,TRBJ1-6,few,TGTGCCAGCTCTGACGGGAATTCACCCCTCCACTTT,CASSDGNSPLHF
TRBV4-3,.,TRBJ1-2,.,TGCGCCAGCAGCCAAGAACAGGGAGCCTATGGCTACACCTTC,CASSQEQGAYGYTF
TRBV11-2,.,TRBJ2-2,few,TGTGCCAGCAGCTTTGACAGGAACACCGGGGAGCTGTTTTTT,CASSFDRNTGELFF
TRBV7-3,TRBD2,TRBJ2-3,.,TGTGCCAGCAGCCCCGGGACTAGCGTTTTCCTCGGGGGTACGCAGTATTTT,CASSPGTSVFLGGTQYF
TRBV4-2,.,TRBJ2-2,.,TGTGCCAGCAGCCAAGACAGAAGTTCCACCGGGGAGCTGTTTTTT,CASSQDRSSTGELFF
TRBV27,.,TRBJ2-1,.,TGTGCCAGCAGTTTACGACCTAGCGCAACCTACAATGAGCAGTTCTTC,CASSLRPSATYNEQFF
TRBV4-2,.,TRBJ1-1,few,TGTGCCAGCAGCCAAGAACGGGAGGTGGACACTGAAGCTTTCTTT,CASSQEREVDTEAFF
TRBV6-5,.,TRBJ2-7,few,TGTGCCAGCAGATGGGGGGTTGGGGGCTCCTACGAGCAGTACTTC,CASRWGVGGSYEQYF
TRBV27,TRBD2,TRBJ2-2,few,TGTGCCAGCAGTCCTTCGCGGGGGACCGGGGAGCTGTTTTTT,CASSPSRGTGELFF
TRBV29-1,.,TRBJ2-2,few,TGCAGCGTTCCGACTTCCTCCGGGGAGCTGTTTTTT,CSVPTSSGELFF
TRBV19,TRBD2,TRBJ2-7,.,TGTGCCAGTAGTCGGGGGGGGCACGCGTCCTACGAGCAGTACTTC,CASSRGGHASYEQYF
TRBV4-3,.,TRBJ2-3,.,TGCGCCAGCAGCCAAGCCCCAACAGGGATGGTCACAGATACGCAGTATTTT,CASSQAPTGMVTDTQYF
TRBV5-5,.,TRBJ1-1,few,TGTGCCAGCAGCTTCTTCGACAGAACGAACACTGAAGCTTTCTTT,CASSFFDRTNTEAFF
TRBV7-2,.,TRBJ2-7,.,TGTGCCAGCAGCCAGGGCGCAGGGGACTACGAGCAGTACTTC,CASSQGAGDYEQYF
TRBV5-4,.,TRBJ1-1,few,TGTGCCAGCAGCCCGGACCTCCAGGGTTCTCTAACTGAAGCTTTCTTT,CASSPDLQGSLTEAFF
TRBV7-2,.,TRBJ2-3,many,TGTGCCAGCAGCCCACAGGGTGGACCTTCAGATACGCAGTATTTT,CASSPQGGPSDTQYF
TRBV7-2,TRBD2,TRBJ2-5,.,TGTGCCAGCAGACAAAACCGAGCGGGGGGGCAAGAGACCCAGTACTTC,CASRQNRAGGQETQYF
TRBV4-1,TRBD1,TRBJ1-2,.,TGCGCCAGCAGCCAAGCCGAGGGACAGGGGACCTATGGCTACACCTTC,CASSQAEGQGTYGYTF
TRBV7-8,.,TRBJ1-5,few,TGTGCCAGCAGCTTAGTGGCAAATAGCAATCAGCCCCAGCATTTT,CASSLVANSNQPQHF
TRBV13,.,TRBJ2-3,.,TGTGCCAGCAGCTTAGCGGGAAGATTCACAGATACGCAGTATTTT,CASSLAGRFTDTQYF
TRBV7-9,TRBD2,TRBJ2-7,few,TGTGCCAGCAGCTTCTCAACCGGGACACTAGCGGTCTACGAGCAGTACTTC,CASSFSTGTLAVYEQYF
TRBV9,.,TRBJ2-1,.,TGTGCCAGCAGCCCTCGGAACTTCGTTGGGGCGCAGTTCTTC,CASSPRNFVGAQFF